This TCR beta chain was sequenced for a study of blood T cell repertoires in COVID-19. Study background: COVID-19 samples from acute and convalescent phases originated in the United States, Italy and Spain. PBMCs, B-cell-depleted T cells, or T cells provided the cDNA or gDNA that made up the material.

The Seattle patients, enrolled during active infection, were followed longitudinally. The trim removed 3 bases at V and 4 bases at J, leaving 9 bases unmatched. Looked up from germline, CDR1 is SGHTS and CDR2 is YDEGEE. The length of the CDR3 is 15 residues. In the authors' workflow: Amplification with reference gene primers provided the estimates of nucleated cell counts. TCRdb keeps only in-frame clones here, not all; method: immunoSEQ multiplex PCR. V and J calls and clone size are given by that table; D and trimming were obtained from the DNA. The sample shows hundreds of thousands of clones, approximately 86% of them seen only once.

Material: peripheral blood. The chain recombines TRBV5-8 with TRBJ2-7; 8 bases map to TRBD1. The TCR originated in a woman aged 55-70 years with COVID-19, enrolled during active disease. For the CDR3, the DNA is TGTGCCAGCAGCTCACCCGGGACAGGTCTGTACGAGCAGTACTTC. It encodes CASSSPGTGLYEQYF.